This T cell receptor (beta chain) was sequenced in a study of T cells in Graves' hyperthyroidism and ophthalmopathy (dated by TCRdb to between 2018 and 2021). Broadly, across the study: A discovery cohort of around 100 patients, 43 with Graves' ophthalmopathy and approximately 60 with stable Graves' hyperthyroidism, was used to find distinguishing TCR V-J signatures. The 75 to 100 discovery patients were randomly divided into training and test sets at a 7:3 ratio. In about six Graves' hyperthyroidism patients, the study also compared T-cell repertoires from thyroid tissue with T-cell repertoires from blood. Prospective prediction of ophthalmopathy was tested in an independent validation cohort consisting of under 20 hyperthyroidism patients and 17 patients who later progressed to ophthalmopathy. According to the paper, TCR Vbeta CDR3 sequencing was carried out on approximately 140 peripheral blood samples, which came from approximately 43 ophthalmopathy, 80 or so hyperthyroidism and approximately 17 progressor patients. After blood sampling, hyperthyroidism patients were treated with methimazole at a starting dose of 30 mg daily, and ophthalmopathy patients were treated with high-dose intravenous methylprednisolone.

Any patient with an uncontrolled infection, another autoimmune disease, pregnancy or lactation was excluded. Diagnoses were established on the basis of clinical symptoms, serum thyroxine and TRAb, thyroid ultrasound, and orbital computed tomography. Total RNA was extracted with Trizol reagent, and quality was checked on an Agilent 2100 Bioanalyzer. Remarks on this clonotype: The antigen this receptor binds is unknown. The input lacks base qualities; no much larger clone sits a single base away.

The TCR beta CDR3 regions were amplified from the RNA transcripts. For the first round of RT-PCR on the TCR CDR3, the HTBI primer set was used together with the Qiagen OneStep RT-PCR kit. A second multiplex PCR round built the libraries, followed by size selection and purification. Paired-end sequencing of the libraries was performed with 100 bp reads on an Illumina HiSeq2000. The source study handled its data this way. SOAPnuke was used to process the raw data, throwing out any read that contained adapters or uncalled bases, had a mean Phred below 15, or lacked an exact constant-primer or identifier match. High-quality paired reads were merged with COPE v1.2.5, and unique nucleotide sequences were defined as clonotypes. MiTCR v1.1 was used to align clonotypes to the IMGT TRBV, TRBD and TRBJ reference segments. Only V-J combinations with frequency above 0.0001, covering 98% to 99.2% of repertoires, were analysed. The TCS score was defined as F50 (clonal expansion) divided by E x V (chaos), with BLOSUM62-based TCRdist calculated between CDR3 peptides within each V-J. Welch's t-statistics and random forest reduced around 520 V-J features to roughly 13, which were used in a naive Bayes classifier (R e1071). The similarity between thyroid and blood repertoires was quantified using the Morisita-Horn index. TCRdb's own reprocessing of the public reads used fastp at Q25 and MiXCR and kept productive beta chains. One record per CDR3 amino acid sequence lists the most common genes and DNA. The V and J calls reflect TCRdb's pipeline rather than the authors' work. Here the sample has about 640,000 distinct CDR3 sequences; approximately 42% occur a single time. Of the sample, about 7.2% falls within the top ten clones.

CDR1 and CDR2 (SGHVS, FQNEAQ) derive from the germline V gene. V and J are truncated by 5 bases and 9 bases respectively, leaving an intervening sequence of 10 bases. The CDR3 runs 11 amino acids, cysteine and phenylalanine included. The retained sequence is limited to the CDR3, 33 bases, with the frame set at the first base. Study-level results and caveats: In validation, the model predicted progression to ophthalmopathy with over 60% sensitivity and less than 80% specificity, a median of around six months before onset. Most expanded thyroid clonotypes (frequency above 0.001) were also found in blood, which suggests that blood repertoires may mirror thyroid immune responses. A 13 V-J signature model separated ophthalmopathy from stable hyperthyroidism, with 87.88% sensitivity and around 84% specificity in cross-validation and 80%/75% in testing. Sample size was not statistically predetermined, and investigators were not blinded to group allocation.

The sequence is built from TRBV7-8 and TRBJ1-2; the D gene is perhaps TRBD1, from 5 matching bases. The material sequenced was peripheral blood or thyroid tissue (not recorded which). The sequence came from an adult man with Graves' disease, either hyperthyroidism or ophthalmopathy (not recorded which). The nucleotide sequence is given as TGTGCCAGCAGCCAGGGCGGTAGCTACACCTTC. Its coded protein is CASSQGGSYTF.